Listed below are T cell receptor beta chains from one sample, sequenced in a study of blood T cells in healthy people across ages. MiXCR, run by TCRdb on the 5' RACE reads, gives a single entry per CDR3 protein. The sample lists roughly 1.6 million distinct CDR3 sequences, almost 35% seen once, with about 11% in the top ten. Sequencing used blood. These receptors were obtained from a woman aged 25 to 39 in good health. Each CDR3 is given with its conserved first and last residue. Each record gives: V gene, J gene, D gene, clone size, CDR3 length, CDR3 DNA, CDR3 protein. A D gene is named only where the DNA matches it firmly. For some rows the clone size is stated as once, few or many, or as a class when expanded; others skip it.

v_gene: TRBV20-1; j_gene: TRBJ2-1; d_gene: .; abundance: .; len: 12; CDR3nt: TGCAGCGGCAGGGGCACCTACAATGAGCAGTTCTTC; CDR3aa: CSGRGTYNEQFF
v_gene: TRBV5-1; j_gene: TRBJ1-2; d_gene: .; abundance: .; len: 13; CDR3nt: TGCGCCAGCAGCTTGGAGGTACTGGATGGCTACACCTTC; CDR3aa: CASSLEVLDGYTF
v_gene: TRBV27; j_gene: TRBJ1-3; d_gene: .; abundance: .; len: 16; CDR3nt: TGTGCCAGCAGTGCCGCGGACAGCCGCTCTGGAAACACCATATATTTT; CDR3aa: CASSAADSRSGNTIYF
v_gene: TRBV21-1; j_gene: TRBJ1-5; d_gene: .; abundance: .; len: 18; CDR3nt: TGTGCCAGCAGCCCGAAGGGGACTGGAGGGACGGTAGAACAGCCCCAGCATTTT; CDR3aa: CASSPKGTGGTVEQPQHF
v_gene: TRBV20-1; j_gene: TRBJ2-3; d_gene: TRBD1; abundance: .; len: 14; CDR3nt: TGCAGGGGGACCGGGACAGGGTCCACAGATACGCAGTATTTT; CDR3aa: CRGTGTGSTDTQYF
v_gene: TRBV5-1; j_gene: TRBJ1-1; d_gene: .; abundance: .; len: 13; CDR3nt: TGCGCCAGAGGGACGGGACAGAACACTGAAGCTTTCTTT; CDR3aa: CARGTGQNTEAFF
v_gene: TRBV20-1; j_gene: TRBJ2-1; d_gene: TRBD2; abundance: .; len: 15; CDR3nt: TGCAGTGCTGACGGACTAGCGGGGGATTACAATGAGCAGTTCTTC; CDR3aa: CSADGLAGDYNEQFF
v_gene: TRBV4-1; j_gene: TRBJ2-1; d_gene: .; abundance: few; len: 16; CDR3nt: TGCGCCAGCAGACTCAGCGGGTCCAGCTCCTACAATGAGCAGTTCTTC; CDR3aa: CASRLSGSSSYNEQFF
v_gene: TRBV7-3; j_gene: TRBJ2-3; d_gene: TRBD1; abundance: .; len: 17; CDR3nt: TGTGCCAGCAGCTTAGGTTTCAGGGGGACGAGAACAGATACGCAGTATTTT; CDR3aa: CASSLGFRGTRTDTQYF
v_gene: TRBV3-1; j_gene: TRBJ2-7; d_gene: TRBD2; abundance: .; len: 14; CDR3nt: TGTGCCAGCAGCCAGGTAGCGGGGGAATACGAGCAGTACTTC; CDR3aa: CASSQVAGEYEQYF
v_gene: TRBV10-3; j_gene: TRBJ2-1; d_gene: .; abundance: .; len: 14; CDR3nt: TGTGCCATCAGTGTGTACAGCTCCTACAATGAGCAGTTCTTC; CDR3aa: CAISVYSSYNEQFF
v_gene: TRBV15; j_gene: TRBJ2-7; d_gene: .; abundance: .; len: 19; CDR3nt: TGTGCCACCAGCAGAACGGGGGCTTACAGACTACCTTTCTCCTACGAGCAGTACTTC; CDR3aa: CATSRTGAYRLPFSYEQYF
v_gene: TRBV15; j_gene: TRBJ1-5; d_gene: .; abundance: .; len: 16; CDR3nt: TGTGCCACCAGCCCCACCGGGCCCCTCACTAGACAGCCCCAGCATTTT; CDR3aa: CATSPTGPLTRQPQHF
v_gene: TRBV5-1; j_gene: TRBJ1-1; d_gene: TRBD1; abundance: .; len: 15; CDR3nt: TGCGCCAGCAGCGGGAGGACAGGGGGCGCAGCGGCTGCTTTCTTT; CDR3aa: CASSGRTGGAAAAFF
v_gene: TRBV9; j_gene: TRBJ1-2; d_gene: .; abundance: .; len: 15; CDR3nt: TGTGCCAGCAGCGCCTCAACAGGGCCGGACTATGGCTACACCTTC; CDR3aa: CASSASTGPDYGYTF
v_gene: TRBV28; j_gene: TRBJ2-7; d_gene: TRBD2; abundance: few; len: 14; CDR3nt: TGTGCCAGCACGGGAAGTGGCGGGAGCTACGAGCAGTACTTC; CDR3aa: CASTGSGGSYEQYF
v_gene: TRBV28; j_gene: TRBJ1-1; d_gene: TRBD1; abundance: .; len: 16; CDR3nt: TGTGCCAGCAGTTTACCCTACGGGACAGGGCACACTGAAGCTTTCTTT; CDR3aa: CASSLPYGTGHTEAFF
v_gene: TRBV27; j_gene: TRBJ2-7; d_gene: TRBD2; abundance: few; len: 15; CDR3nt: TGTGGGGAAGGGGGCTCTAGCGGGAGCACCTACGAGCAGTACTTC; CDR3aa: CGEGGSSGSTYEQYF
v_gene: TRBV4-1; j_gene: TRBJ2-7; d_gene: TRBD1; abundance: .; len: 15; CDR3nt: TGCGCCAGCAGCCAGACGGACAGGGGGGCCTACGAGCAGTACTTC; CDR3aa: CASSQTDRGAYEQYF
v_gene: TRBV6-2/TRBV6-3; j_gene: TRBJ2-5; d_gene: TRBD2; abundance: few; len: 16; CDR3nt: TGTGCCAGCGGGCCCCTCGCGGGGGGGCTACGAGAGACCCAGTACTTC; CDR3aa: CASGPLAGGLRETQYF
v_gene: TRBV20-1; j_gene: TRBJ1-4; d_gene: .; abundance: .; len: 13; CDR3nt: TGCAGTGCTAGTGGCTACATGAATGAAGAACTGTTTTTT; CDR3aa: CSASGYMNEELFF
v_gene: TRBV30; j_gene: TRBJ2-3; d_gene: TRBD2; abundance: .; len: 15; CDR3nt: TGTGCCTGGAATATAGCGGGAGGAAGCACAGATACGCAGTATTTT; CDR3aa: CAWNIAGGSTDTQYF
v_gene: TRBV24-1; j_gene: TRBJ2-1; d_gene: TRBD1; abundance: .; len: 17; CDR3nt: TGTGCCACCAGTGACTCCCCCGGGGGGACAGGGTACAATGAGCAGTTCTTC; CDR3aa: CATSDSPGGTGYNEQFF
v_gene: TRBV28; j_gene: TRBJ1-2; d_gene: .; abundance: .; len: 15; CDR3nt: TGTGCCAGCAGTTTCTTGCAGGGACTTGACTATGGCTACACCTTC; CDR3aa: CASSFLQGLDYGYTF
v_gene: TRBV12-3/TRBV12-4; j_gene: TRBJ2-6; d_gene: .; abundance: few; len: 16; CDR3nt: TGTGCCAGCAGTTTCGGGGCCCGAGAGGGGGCCAACGTCCTGACTTTC; CDR3aa: CASSFGAREGANVLTF
v_gene: TRBV6-2/TRBV6-3; j_gene: TRBJ2-1; d_gene: .; abundance: few; len: 13; CDR3nt: TGTGCCAGCAGAATGGGGGGGGACAGGAAGCAGTTCTTC; CDR3aa: CASRMGGDRKQFF
v_gene: TRBV29-1; j_gene: TRBJ2-2; d_gene: .; abundance: few; len: 14; CDR3nt: TGCAGCAACTACAACCGGGAGAACGCCGGGGAGCTGTTTTTT; CDR3aa: CSNYNRENAGELFF
v_gene: TRBV3-1; j_gene: TRBJ2-7; d_gene: .; abundance: .; len: 14; CDR3nt: TGTGCCAGCAGCCAAGTCTTAGGGGGTATCGAGCAGTACTTC; CDR3aa: CASSQVLGGIEQYF
v_gene: TRBV5-1; j_gene: TRBJ2-6; d_gene: .; abundance: few; len: 16; CDR3nt: TGTGCCAGCAGCTTAGGGGTCGGATCTGGGGCCAACGTCCTGACTTTC; CDR3aa: CASSLGVGSGANVLTF
v_gene: TRBV2; j_gene: TRBJ1-2; d_gene: .; abundance: .; len: 16; CDR3nt: TGTGCCAGCAGTCTAGGGGGGGAGCGGATGAAGTTTGGCTACACCTTC; CDR3aa: CASSLGGERMKFGYTF
v_gene: TRBV9; j_gene: TRBJ2-7; d_gene: .; abundance: few; len: 15; CDR3nt: TGTGCCAGCAGCGTAGGGGACTGGGACTCCTACGAGCAGTACTTC; CDR3aa: CASSVGDWDSYEQYF
v_gene: TRBV20-1; j_gene: TRBJ1-4; d_gene: .; abundance: .; len: 14; CDR3nt: TGCAGTGCTCCTGGGGGGCCCTTAAGTGAAAAACTGTTTTTT; CDR3aa: CSAPGGPLSEKLFF
v_gene: TRBV20-1; j_gene: TRBJ2-3; d_gene: .; abundance: many; len: 11; CDR3nt: TGCAGTGCTAGAGTTACAGATACGCAGTATTTT; CDR3aa: CSARVTDTQYF
v_gene: TRBV11-2; j_gene: TRBJ2-3; d_gene: .; abundance: many; len: 12; CDR3nt: TGTGCCAGCACCCCAAGCACAGATACGCAGTATTTT; CDR3aa: CASTPSTDTQYF
v_gene: TRBV9; j_gene: TRBJ2-4; d_gene: .; abundance: .; len: 13; CDR3nt: TGTGCCAGCAGCCCCATGACCCTGGGGGAGCAGTACTTC; CDR3aa: CASSPMTLGEQYF
v_gene: TRBV25-1; j_gene: TRBJ2-3; d_gene: TRBD1; abundance: few; len: 15; CDR3nt: TGTGCCAGCAGTGCCCGGACAGGGGTCACAGATACGCAGTATTTT; CDR3aa: CASSARTGVTDTQYF
v_gene: TRBV7-9; j_gene: TRBJ1-2; d_gene: .; abundance: few; len: 13; CDR3nt: TGTGCCAGCAGCACCCCAGCTAACTATGGCTACACCTTC; CDR3aa: CASSTPANYGYTF
v_gene: TRBV18; j_gene: TRBJ2-1; d_gene: .; abundance: few; len: 14; CDR3nt: TGTGCCAGCTCACCGGGGATGGGGAACCATGAGCAGTTCTTC; CDR3aa: CASSPGMGNHEQFF
v_gene: TRBV9; j_gene: TRBJ2-1; d_gene: TRBD1; abundance: .; len: 16; CDR3nt: TGTGCCAGCGGCGGACAGGGACTGGCTCCGTCGGGTGAGCAGTTCTTC; CDR3aa: CASGGQGLAPSGEQFF
v_gene: TRBV28; j_gene: TRBJ2-3; d_gene: .; abundance: few; len: 11; CDR3nt: TGTGCCAGCATGGGCGTAAATACGCAGTATTTT; CDR3aa: CASMGVNTQYF
v_gene: TRBV3-1; j_gene: TRBJ2-1; d_gene: .; abundance: .; len: 15; CDR3nt: TGTGCCAGCAGCCAAGGTCAGGCTGCTTCCAATGAGCAGTTCTTC; CDR3aa: CASSQGQAASNEQFF
v_gene: TRBV7-8; j_gene: TRBJ2-3; d_gene: TRBD1; abundance: few; len: 16; CDR3nt: TGTGCCAGCAGCTTAGGAGTGGGACAGGGGACAGATACGCAGTATTTT; CDR3aa: CASSLGVGQGTDTQYF
v_gene: TRBV2; j_gene: TRBJ1-2; d_gene: TRBD1; abundance: few; len: 15; CDR3nt: TGTGCCAGCAGTCCATACCCGGGACAGAGCTATGGCTACACCTTC; CDR3aa: CASSPYPGQSYGYTF
v_gene: TRBV27; j_gene: TRBJ2-3; d_gene: TRBD2; abundance: .; len: 16; CDR3nt: TGTGCCAGCAGTTCCCGACTAGCGGGACCCACAGATACGCAGTATTTT; CDR3aa: CASSSRLAGPTDTQYF
v_gene: TRBV7-9; j_gene: TRBJ2-7; d_gene: TRBD1; abundance: many; len: 14; CDR3nt: TGTGCCAGCAGCCGCCGGGACAGACCCTACGAGCAGTACTTC; CDR3aa: CASSRRDRPYEQYF
v_gene: TRBV20-1; j_gene: TRBJ1-1; d_gene: .; abundance: few; len: 12; CDR3nt: TGCAGTATCCTGTCTGAGGGGACTGAAGCTTTCTTT; CDR3aa: CSILSEGTEAFF
v_gene: TRBV20-1; j_gene: TRBJ2-7; d_gene: .; abundance: few; len: 16; CDR3nt: TGCAGTGCTAGAGATCGGAAAGAACCAAATTCCTACGAGCAGTACTTC; CDR3aa: CSARDRKEPNSYEQYF
v_gene: TRBV14; j_gene: TRBJ2-5; d_gene: TRBD2; abundance: .; len: 16; CDR3nt: TGTGCCAGCAGCCAAGAACGGGGACTAGTGCAAGAGACCCAGTACTTC; CDR3aa: CASSQERGLVQETQYF
v_gene: TRBV4-1; j_gene: TRBJ2-1; d_gene: TRBD2; abundance: .; len: 16; CDR3nt: TGCGCCAGCAGCCAAGTCGTTCCGACTAGCGGCAATGAGCAGTTCTTC; CDR3aa: CASSQVVPTSGNEQFF
v_gene: TRBV5-6; j_gene: TRBJ2-7; d_gene: TRBD2; abundance: .; len: 16; CDR3nt: TGTGCCAGCAGCGGAAACTCGGGCGGGGGGACCTACGAGCAGTACTTC; CDR3aa: CASSGNSGGGTYEQYF
v_gene: TRBV12-3/TRBV12-4; j_gene: TRBJ1-6; d_gene: TRBD1; abundance: few; len: 15; CDR3nt: TGTGCCAGCAGTTCCGGGACAGGGTTATATTCACCCCTCCACTTT; CDR3aa: CASSSGTGLYSPLHF
v_gene: TRBV7-8; j_gene: TRBJ2-1; d_gene: TRBD2; abundance: few; len: 19; CDR3nt: TGTGCCAGCAGCTTAGCAATGGCTAGCGGGAGGGCCGGATACAATGAGCAGTTCTTC; CDR3aa: CASSLAMASGRAGYNEQFF
v_gene: TRBV27; j_gene: TRBJ2-3; d_gene: TRBD2; abundance: .; len: 18; CDR3nt: TGTGCCAGCAGTTTACTAGCGGGAGGCCCAGATAGCACAGATACGCAGTATTTT; CDR3aa: CASSLLAGGPDSTDTQYF